Below are 23 T cell receptor beta chains sequenced from a single sample in a study of blood T cell repertoires in COVID-19. The repertoire was sequenced with immunoSEQ multiplex PCR; TCRdb's copy has only in-frame clones and lacks some. The sample holds approximately 360,000 clones, less than 90% seen once. Source material: PBMCs or T cells enriched from blood (not recorded which). Receptors were obtained from a woman aged 45-65 years who had recovered from COVID-19.

V is TRBV7-9 and J is TRBJ1-2; 10 positions agree with TRBD1. Germline V CDR1 and CDR2: SEHNR, FQNEAQ (reference sequence). Trimming at V came to 5 bases and at J to 6 bases, leaving 9 bases not matched to a gene. The CDR3 consists of 15 residues. As DNA, the CDR3 is TGTGCCAGCAGCCTTAGGGACAGGGGAGGTGATGGCTACACCTTC. Amino acids: CASSLRDRGGDGYTF. Drawing the rest from reference TRBV7-9 and TRBJ1-2, the complete variable domain is DTGVSQNPRHKITKRGQNVTFRCDPISEHNRLYWYRQTLGQGPEFLTYFQNEAQLEKSRLLSDRFSAERPKGSFSTLEIQRTEQGDSAMYLCASSLRDRGGDGYTFGSGTRLTVV.

This rearrangement joins TRBV6-2 or TRBV6-3 to TRBJ2-2; a weak D match, TRBD2 (5 bases). The CDR3 loop spans 15 amino acids. V lost 6 bases to trimming and J lost 5 bases, with 16 bases between them. Germline V gene sequence: CDR1 MNHEY, CDR2 SVGEGT. CDR3 sequence: CASSDNILGTGELFF. The DNA of the CDR3 is TGTGCCAGCAGCGATAATATACTAGGAACCGGGGAGCTGTTTTTT.

The V and J genes are TRBV29-1 and TRBJ2-5, with D tentatively TRBD2 (6 bases). The germline V and J ends were trimmed by 4 bases and 5 bases, with 20 bases remaining between them. This CDR3 is 15 amino acids long. Germline lookup yields CDR1 SQVTM and CDR2 ANQGSEA. CDR3 protein: CSVGASGQGGETQYF. CDR3 in DNA: TGCAGCGTTGGAGCATCGGGCCAGGGAGGCGAGACCCAGTACTTC.

Only one count was recorded for this clone. This sequence joins TRBV14 and TRBJ2-1, with D possibly TRBD1 on 6 matching bases. Trimming removed 2 bases from V and 3 bases from J, with 8 bases in between. CDR1 and CDR2 (germline): SGHDN, FVKESK. CDR3 length equals 14 residues. Here the CDR3 DNA reads TGTGCCAGCAGCCAAACAGGGCACTACAATGAGCAGTTCTTC. It is translated as CASSQTGHYNEQFF.

The rearrangement links TRBV6-2 or TRBV6-3 to TRBJ2-1; 11 nucleotides agree with TRBD2. Germline CDR1 and CDR2: MNHEY and SVGEGT. J was trimmed by 2 bases and V by 4 bases; bases with no gene match: 7. This CDR3 is built from 17 residues. CDR3 protein: CASSWTRLAGTYNEQFF. In nucleotides, the CDR3 is TGTGCCAGCAGTTGGACTCGACTAGCGGGAACCTACAATGAGCAGTTCTTC.

This clone was found once. This chain links TRBV5-1 with TRBJ1-6; D is possibly TRBD1 (5 bases). The CDR3 consists of 16 residues. Germline CDR1 is SGHRS and CDR2 is YFSETQ. Trimming took 4 bases from V and 9 from J, leaving 20 bases between them. Written as DNA, the CDR3 is TGCGCCAGCAGCCCGGGGGGTAGGGATGACGGTTCACCCCTCCACTTT. It yields the protein CASSPGGRDDGSPLHF.

The genes are TRBV7-9 and TRBJ1-5, with unresolved D. This CDR3 has 15 residues. Trimming removed 1 base from V and 5 bases from J, with 12 bases in between. CDR1 is SEHNR, CDR2 FQNEAQ, per germline (reference sequence). CDR3 protein: CASSLGQGGHQPQHF. The CDR3 bases are TGTGCCAGCAGCTTAGGTCAAGGAGGCCATCAGCCCCAGCATTTT.

The chain joins TRBV4-2 to TRBJ2-1; D remains ambiguous. The CDR3 is 16 amino acids. From germline, CDR1 is LGHNA and CDR2 YNFKEQ. Between the trimmed V and J ends, which lost 0 bases and 0 bases, there was a span of 9 bases. The CDR3 loop reads CASSQEFPSSYNEQFF. Written as DNA, the CDR3 is TGTGCCAGCAGCCAAGAATTTCCTAGCTCCTACAATGAGCAGTTCTTC.

The chain recombines TRBV5-6 with TRBJ2-3, with TRBD2 identical over 10 bases. The CDR3 covers 17 residues. Unmatched junction bases numbered 4, after V lost 0 bases and J lost 0 bases. Per the germline V gene, CDR1 is SGHDT and CDR2 is YYEEEE. CDR3 in amino acids: CASSLGGLADSTDTQYF. In DNA form, the CDR3 reads TGTGCCAGCAGCTTGGGAGGACTAGCGGATAGCACAGATACGCAGTATTTT.

The rearrangement links TRBV12-3 or TRBV12-4 to TRBJ1-4; no reliable D call. The ends were cut back, 5 bases at V and 8 bases at J, with 12 bases in the middle. This CDR3 has 13 residues. CDR3 sequence (DNA): TGTGCCAGCAGTCCGCCGCCGGGAGAAAAACTGTTTTTT. It translates to CASSPPPGEKLFF.

The rearrangement joins TRBV2 to TRBJ1-3; D is undetermined. V was pared by 7 bases and J by 0 bases, with 13 bases between. The CDR3 contains 15 residues. Germline V gene lookup returns CDR1 SNHLY and CDR2 FYNNEI. The CDR3 loop is CASTSRQNSGNTIYF. The CDR3 DNA reads as TGTGCCAGCACCAGTAGACAAAACTCTGGAAACACCATATATTTT.

This clone was observed once. V and J are TRBV6-6 and TRBJ1-1, with 7 bases that match TRBD1. Per germline, CDR1 MNHNY and CDR2 SVGAGI (reference sequence). J was trimmed by 4 bases and V by 10 bases; bases with no gene match: 6. The CDR3 loop spans 12 amino acids. CDR3 in amino acids: CATTGPGTEAFF. In DNA, the CDR3 is TGTGCCACGACAGGGCCGGGCACTGAAGCTTTCTTT.

V and J are TRBV5-6 and TRBJ2-1; weak D call: TRBD2 (6 bases). Germline V gives CDR1 SGHDT, CDR2 YYEEEE. V dropped 0 bases and J dropped 9 bases, with 16 bases sitting between them. This CDR3 comprises 15 residues. CDR3 nucleotides: TGTGCCAGCAGCTTGGATCCGGGAGAGGGGTTTGAGCAGTTCTTC. Translating it yields CASSLDPGEGFEQFF.

The chain combines TRBV18 with TRBJ1-6, with D unresolved. V dropped 2 bases and J dropped 6 bases, with 5 bases sitting between them. Germline V gene lookup returns CDR1 KGHSH and CDR2 LQKENI. CDR3 length: 13 amino acids. CDR3: CASSPSSNSPLHF. The CDR3 nucleotides are TGTGCCAGCTCACCATCTAGTAATTCACCCCTCCACTTT.

This sequence joins TRBV12-3 or TRBV12-4 and TRBJ1-2; D is unresolved. V was shortened by 5 bases and J by 8 bases, with 12 bases between the two germline ends. The CDR3 length is 12 residues. The CDR3 protein is CASSPEGVGYTF. For the CDR3, the DNA is TGTGCCAGCAGTCCTGAGGGCGTCGGCTACACCTTC.

V and J are TRBV15 and TRBJ1-5, with a weak D call TRBD1 (6 bases). Germline V gene lookup returns CDR1 LNHNV and CDR2 YYDKDF (reference sequence). The V end lost 5 bases, the J end lost 7 bases, and 18 bases lay between the germline ends. The CDR3 spans 15 residues. The CDR3 sequence: CATSLERAGAQPQHF. The DNA of the CDR3 is TGTGCCACCAGCCTAGAGAGGGCAGGGGCGCAGCCCCAGCATTTT. Looking up the rest from reference TRBV15 and TRBJ1-5 gives the full variable domain: DAMVIQNPRYQVTQFGKPVTLSCSQTLNHNVMYWYQQKSSQAPKLLFHYYDKDFNNEADTPDNFQSRRPNTSFCFLDIRSPGLGDTAMYLCATSLERAGAQPQHFGDGTRLSIL.

The chain combines TRBV21-1 with TRBJ1-6; the table's D call TRBD1 went unverified against the DNA. TRBV21-1 is a known pseudogene. The CDR3 has 18 residues. This CDR3 is CASSKGPNRQGRSSPLHF. CDR3 in DNA: TGTGCCAGCAGCAAAGGACCAAACAGACAGGGGAGAAGTTCACCCCTCCACTTT.

A few counts support this clone. V gene TRBV4-1 combines with J gene TRBJ1-1; 9 bases are a match to TRBD1. The CDR3 is 15 amino acids. The junction had 6 bases not matched to a gene; V was cut back by 3 bases and J by 4 bases. Germline CDR1 is MGHRA and CDR2 is YSYEKL. CDR3 residues: CASSQLGQGSTEAFF. The CDR3 DNA sequence: TGCGCCAGCAGCCAGCTAGGACAGGGGAGCACTGAAGCTTTCTTT.

In this sample, this clone turned up a few times. The chain joins TRBV7-6 to TRBJ1-1, with D unresolved. The CDR3 is 12 amino acids. Trimming left V 5 bases short and J 3 bases short, with 7 bases between. CDR1 is SGHVS, CDR2 FNYEAQ, per germline. In nucleotides, the CDR3 is TGTGCCAGCAGCACCGGGGACACTGAAGCTTTCTTT. It yields the protein CASSTGDTEAFF.

This sequence joins TRBV21-1 and TRBJ1-2; TRBD1 was called by the table and not checked on the DNA. TRBV21-1 is a known pseudogene. This CDR3 comprises 17 residues. The CDR3 here is CASSIEDGTDNNYGYTF. The DNA for the CDR3 is TGTGCCAGCAGCATAGAGGACGGGACAGATAATAACTATGGCTACACCTTC.

CDR3 bases: TGTGCCATCAGTGTGCAGGACACCCACTACGAGCAGTACTTC. It specifies CAISVQDTHYEQYF. This chain uses TRBV10-3 with TRBJ2-7; a possible D gene is TRBD1 (5 bases). The V end lost 4 bases, the J end lost 3 bases, and 13 bases lay between the germline ends. There are 14 residues in the CDR3. Looked up from germline, CDR1 is ENHRY and CDR2 is SYGVKD.

The rearrangement joins TRBV7-2 to TRBJ1-1, with 10 positions matching TRBD1. The CDR3 is 17 residues long. J was trimmed by 5 bases and V by 2 bases; bases with no gene match: 11. Germline V gene lookup returns CDR1 SGHTA and CDR2 FQGNSA. The CDR3 loop reads CASSLLATGGAGTEAFF. CDR3 DNA: TGTGCCAGCAGCTTACTGGCGACAGGGGGCGCAGGTACTGAAGCTTTCTTT.

The chain has TRBV5-1 and TRBJ1-1, with 7 nucleotides matching TRBD1. Germline V gene lookup returns CDR1 SGHRS and CDR2 YFSETQ. This CDR3 spans 17 amino acids. With V trimmed by 1 base and J by 0 bases, 9 bases remained unmatched. The CDR3 reads CASSLFMGQGVNTEAFF. CDR3 sequence (DNA): TGCGCCAGCAGCTTGTTTATGGGGCAGGGGGTGAACACTGAAGCTTTCTTT.